A single sample is the source of the 10 T cell receptor beta chains below, sequenced in a study of T cells in Graves' hyperthyroidism and ophthalmopathy. RNA transcripts served as the template for amplifying TCR beta CDR3 regions. Using the HTBI primer set, a first-round RT-PCR was run on the TCR CDR3. TCRdb reprocessed the multiplex PCR reads via MiXCR and lists one record per CDR3 protein. Of about 360,000 distinct CDR3 sequences in the sample, roughly 13% were seen once. Sequencing was carried out using blood. The receptors originated from a man aged 30 to 45 with Graves' hyperthyroidism that later progressed to Graves' ophthalmopathy.

This clonotype was seen a handful of times. The chain couples TRBV30 to TRBJ1-4; D is ambiguous. The CDR3 totals 15 residues. V was cut by 4 bases and J by 5 bases, with 17 bases left in between. Germline lookup yields CDR1 GTSNPN and CDR2 SVGIG (reference sequence). The chain's CDR3 is CAWTPWTAKNEKLFF. The CDR3 coding sequence is TGTGCCTGGACCCCTTGGACTGCGAAGAATGAAAAACTGTTTTTT.

This clonotype has just a few counts. One end of the junction fails to match germline, which may point to a read error. The V gene is TRBV19, the J gene TRBJ1-1; no clear D gene. The CDR3 extends over 13 amino acids. CDR1 is LNHDA, CDR2 SQIVND, per germline (reference sequence). Written as DNA, the CDR3 is TGTGCCAGTAGTCCCCCAAGGTACACTGAAGCCTTCTTT. Its translation is CASSPPRYTEAFF.

This clonotype showed up many times. This chain connects TRBV11-1 to TRBJ2-7, with D uncertain. The germline V and J ends were trimmed by 0 bases and 6 bases, with 15 bases remaining between them. Germline CDR1 is SGHAT and CDR2 is FQDESV (reference sequence). This CDR3 is 15 amino acids long. CDR3 sequence reads: CASSLAPGLRFEQYF. CDR3 nucleotides: TGTGCCAGCAGCTTAGCCCCCGGGCTGCGGTTCGAGCAGTACTTC.

This clonotype was counted at least ten times. J is TRBJ1-2 and V is TRBV6-1; a weak D match, TRBD1 (5 bases). The V gene's germline CDR1 is MNHNS and CDR2 SASEGT. V lost 1 base to trimming and J lost 5 bases, with 8 bases between them. This CDR3 spans 13 amino acids. DNA for the CDR3: TGTGCCAGCAGTGAAGAGGGGAAGTATGGCTACACCTTC. It translates to CASSEEGKYGYTF.

This clonotype came up a few times. At one end, the junction sequence differs from germline, possibly due to a read error. The chain recombines TRBV6-1 with TRBJ1-4; D may be TRBD1 (6 bases). CDR1 is MNHNS, CDR2 SASEGT, per germline. The CDR3 spans 15 residues. CDR3 sequence (DNA): TGTGCCAGCGGTGACTCTACAGGGACTAATGAAAAACTGTTTTTT. Residues: CASGDSTGTNEKLFF.

As for this clonotype: Since a much larger clone is just one base distant, this may be a read error. The V and J genes are TRBV24-1 and TRBJ2-7; a possible D gene is TRBD2 (6 bases). The V and J ends lost 3 bases and 7 bases respectively, with 6 bases between them. CDR1 KGHDR and CDR2 SFDVKD come from the germline V gene. The CDR3 totals 11 residues. The CDR3 nucleotides read TGTGCCACCAGTGATGGGAGGGAGCAGTACTTC. This encodes CATSDGREQYF.

This sequence joins TRBV30 and TRBJ1-6; no clear D gene. The CDR3 runs to 13 residues. In germline, CDR1 is GTSNPN, CDR2 SVGIG (reference sequence). V lost 1 base and J 5 bases, leaving 6 bases between the germline ends. CDR3 residues: CAWSDTHNSPLHF. The CDR3 region has the DNA TGTGCCTGGAGTGACACCCATAATTCACCCCTCCACTTT.

Many counts were recorded for this clonotype. The chain is built from TRBV29-1 and TRBJ2-3; TRBD2 matches at 11 bases. V was clipped by 6 bases and J by 1 base; unmatched bases: 6. The CDR3 contains 15 residues. Germline loops: CDR1 SQVTM, CDR2 ANQGSEA. CDR3 in DNA: TGCAGCGTCGCTCTACTAGCGGGGGGCACAGATACGCAGTATTTT. This gives the protein CSVALLAGGTDTQYF.

This clonotype has at least ten counts. V gene TRBV2 combines with J gene TRBJ2-7; D remains ambiguous. The CDR3 consists of 12 residues. Germline loops: CDR1 SNHLY, CDR2 FYNNEI. The V gene lost 1 base and the J gene lost 5 bases, with 6 bases spanning the gap. The CDR3 coding sequence is TGTGCCAGCAGTGAAGAAAGGAACGAGCAGTACTTC. The encoded protein is CASSEERNEQYF.

This clonotype was seen at least ten times. This sequence joins TRBV28 and TRBJ2-3, with 11 bases matching TRBD2. There are 16 residues in the CDR3. CDR1 is MDHEN, CDR2 SYDVKM, per germline. J was trimmed by 2 bases and V by 5 bases; bases with no gene match: 6. In DNA, the CDR3 is TGTGCCAGCAGTCTGACTAGCGGGGTACCCACAGATACGCAGTATTTT. This sequence encodes CASSLTSGVPTDTQYF.